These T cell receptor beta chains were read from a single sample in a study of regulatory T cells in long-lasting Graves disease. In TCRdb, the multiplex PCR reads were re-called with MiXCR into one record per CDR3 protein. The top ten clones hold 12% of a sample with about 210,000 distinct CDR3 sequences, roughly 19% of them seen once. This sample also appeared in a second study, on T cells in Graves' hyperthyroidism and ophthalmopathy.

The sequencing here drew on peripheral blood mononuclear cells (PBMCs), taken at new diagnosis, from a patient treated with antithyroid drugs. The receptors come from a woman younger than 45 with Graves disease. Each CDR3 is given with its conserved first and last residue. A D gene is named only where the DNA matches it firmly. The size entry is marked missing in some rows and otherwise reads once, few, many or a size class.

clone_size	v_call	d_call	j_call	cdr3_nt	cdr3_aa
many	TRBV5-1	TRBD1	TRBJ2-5	TGCGCCAGCAGCCTGACAGGGGCCCAAGAGACCCAGTACTTC	CASSLTGAQETQYF
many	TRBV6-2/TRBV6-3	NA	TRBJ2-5	TGTGCCAGCAGTTACGGGACCCACGGAGAGACCCAGTACTTC	CASSYGTHGETQYF
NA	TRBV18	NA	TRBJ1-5	TGTGCCAGCTCACCACCGCGGAGGGAGGATCAGCCCCAGCATTTT	CASSPPRREDQPQHF
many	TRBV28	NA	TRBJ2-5	TGTGCCAGCAGTACAACAGGGCCCGGGGAGACCCAGTACTTC	CASSTTGPGETQYF
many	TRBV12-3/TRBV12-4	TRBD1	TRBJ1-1	TGTGCCAGCAGTTTAGGGAGGGGGCGAACTGAAGCTTTCTTT	CASSLGRGRTEAFF
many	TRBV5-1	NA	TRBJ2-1	TGCGCCAGCAGCTTAGGAAGCTTCGGTGAGCAGTTCTTC	CASSLGSFGEQFF
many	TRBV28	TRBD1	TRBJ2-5	TGTGCCAGCAGTCTTCTAGGGACAGGGGTCGGGGAGACCCAGTACTTC	CASSLLGTGVGETQYF
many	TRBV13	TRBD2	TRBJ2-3	TGTGCCAGCAGCACTAAGCGGGAGGGCCCACACGATACGCAGTATTTT	CASSTKREGPHDTQYF
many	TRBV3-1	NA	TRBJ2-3	TGTGCCAGCAGCCAGTACGGCAGGGGAACAGATACGCAGTATTTT	CASSQYGRGTDTQYF
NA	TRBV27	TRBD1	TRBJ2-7	TGTGCCAGCAAATACGCCGGGACAGGGACGTACGAGCAGTACTTC	CASKYAGTGTYEQYF
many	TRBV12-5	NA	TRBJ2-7	TGTGCTATATGGCCAGTTGAGGGGGGGAGGTACGAGCAGTACTTC	CAIWPVEGGRYEQYF
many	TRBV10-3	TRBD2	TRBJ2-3	TGTGCCATCAGTGAACAGCGGGGAAGCACAGATACGCAGTATTTT	CAISEQRGSTDTQYF
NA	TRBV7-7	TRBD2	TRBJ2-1	TGTGCTAGCAGCTTAGCGGGTCAGTACAATGAGCAGTTCTTC	CASSLAGQYNEQFF
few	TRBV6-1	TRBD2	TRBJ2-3	TGTGCCACAATCGGGACTAACTCAGATACGCAGTATTTT	CATIGTNSDTQYF
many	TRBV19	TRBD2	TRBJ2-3	TGTGCCAGTAGTGGACTAGCGGGAGTTGTGACAGATACGCAGTATTTT	CASSGLAGVVTDTQYF
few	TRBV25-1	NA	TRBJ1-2	TGTGCCAGCAGCGGCTTAAGCTTCTATGGCTACACCTTC	CASSGLSFYGYTF
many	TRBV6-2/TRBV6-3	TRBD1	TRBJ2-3	TGTGCCAGCAGTCCCTGGACAGGGGGCACAGATACGCAGTATTTT	CASSPWTGGTDTQYF
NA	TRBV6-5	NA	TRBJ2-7	TGTGCCAGCAGTTCCCGACGGGGGAGCTCACTCTACGAGCAGTACTTC	CASSSRRGSSLYEQYF